This T cell receptor (beta chain) originates from a study of PD-1 blockade in classical Hodgkin lymphoma. Whole-study results and caveats: Complete responders entered with baseline diversity on par with newly diagnosed patients, the results showed.

Clones were sequenced by immunoSEQ multiplex PCR, and TCRdb holds only the in-frame ones, with some missing. The sample gives 90,000 to 100,000 clones, approximately 78% of which show up once; over 7.5% is in the top ten. Time point specified: cycle 4 day 1 (C4D1), after 6 weeks of nivolumab. Each patient's relapse followed autologous stem cell transplantation, and brentuximab vedotin exposure varied. The ends were cut back, 6 bases at V and 0 bases at J, with 6 bases in the middle. The CDR3 has 13 residues. The germline CDR1 and CDR2 sequences are LNHDA and SQIVND (reference sequence). On this clone itself: Its antigen is not identified.

Sequenced here: peripheral blood mononuclear cells (PBMCs), sampled before the fourth cycle of nivolumab. This clonotype was obtained from a human donor with classical Hodgkin lymphoma. The chain uses TRBV19 and TRBJ1-5; no clear D gene. CDR3 residues: CASRTFSNQPQHF. The CDR3 DNA reads as TGTGCCAGTAGGACATTTAGCAATCAGCCCCAGCATTTT.